The text below deals with one TCR beta chain. Those enrolled, adults aged about 18 to 95 years, came from about two dozen US areas. This CDR3 is built from 11 residues. With 7 bases removed from V and 14 bases from J, the gap between germline ends came to 12 bases. CDR1 and CDR2 from the germline V gene are MNHEY and SMNVEV (reference sequence). Per the original methods: Reference gene primers were amplified, and this amplification served to estimate nucleated cell counts. Assay used: immunoSEQ multiplex PCR; TCRdb lists only in-frame clones, some missing. For V, J and clone size, that table is used; D and trimming come from the DNA. In the table there are about 190,000 clones, about 86% of which are singletons. The data originate from a study of blood T cell repertoires in COVID-19. Study as a whole: Recovery meant two consecutive negative NP/OP PCR tests, professional clearance, or resolved symptoms. Whether acute or convalescent, the COVID-19 samples came from the United States, Italy and Spain.

The TCR comes from a woman between 40 and 55 years old in a cohort exposed to, infected with or recovered from COVID-19 (not recorded which). J is TRBJ1-6 and V is TRBV27; D possibly corresponds to TRBD1 (5 bases). Sequenced: PBMCs or T cells enriched from blood (not recorded which). The CDR3: CASTLFRALHF. As DNA, the CDR3 is TGTGCCAGCACCCTGTTCAGGGCCCTCCACTTT.